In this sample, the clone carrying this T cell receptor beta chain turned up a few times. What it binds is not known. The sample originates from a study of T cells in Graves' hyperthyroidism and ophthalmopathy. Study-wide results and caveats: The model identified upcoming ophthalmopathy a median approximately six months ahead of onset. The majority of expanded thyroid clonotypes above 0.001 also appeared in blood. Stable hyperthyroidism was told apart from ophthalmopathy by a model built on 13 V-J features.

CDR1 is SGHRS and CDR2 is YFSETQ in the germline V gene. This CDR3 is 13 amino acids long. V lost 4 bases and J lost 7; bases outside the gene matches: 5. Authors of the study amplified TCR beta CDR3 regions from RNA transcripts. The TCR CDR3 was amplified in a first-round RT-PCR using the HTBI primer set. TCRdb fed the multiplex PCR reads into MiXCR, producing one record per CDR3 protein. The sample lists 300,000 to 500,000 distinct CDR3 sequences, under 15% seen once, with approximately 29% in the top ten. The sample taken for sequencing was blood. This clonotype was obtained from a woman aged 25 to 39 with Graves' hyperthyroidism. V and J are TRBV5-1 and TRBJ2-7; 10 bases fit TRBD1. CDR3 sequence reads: CASSTTGGFEQYF. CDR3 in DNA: TGCGCCAGCAGCACGACAGGGGGCTTTGAGCAGTACTTC. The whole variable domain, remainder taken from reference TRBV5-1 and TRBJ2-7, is KAGVTQTPRYLIKTRGQQVTLSCSPISGHRSVSWYQQTPGQGLQFLFEYFSETQRNKGNFPGRFSGRQFSNSRSEMNVSTLELGDSALYLCASSTTGGFEQYFGPGTRLTVT.